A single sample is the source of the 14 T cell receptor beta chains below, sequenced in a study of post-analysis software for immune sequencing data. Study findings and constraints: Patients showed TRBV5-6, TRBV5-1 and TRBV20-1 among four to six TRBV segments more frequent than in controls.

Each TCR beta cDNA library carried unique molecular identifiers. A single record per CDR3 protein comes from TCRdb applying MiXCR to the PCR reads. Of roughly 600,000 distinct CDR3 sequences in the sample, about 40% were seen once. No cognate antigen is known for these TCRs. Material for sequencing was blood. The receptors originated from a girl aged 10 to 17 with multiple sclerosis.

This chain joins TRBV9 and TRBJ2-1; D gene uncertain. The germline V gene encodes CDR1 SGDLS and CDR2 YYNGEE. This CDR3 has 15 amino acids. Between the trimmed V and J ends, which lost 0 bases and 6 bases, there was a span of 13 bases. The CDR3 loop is CASSVEPEWSNEQFF. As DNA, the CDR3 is TGTGCCAGCAGCGTAGAGCCAGAATGGAGCAATGAGCAGTTCTTC.

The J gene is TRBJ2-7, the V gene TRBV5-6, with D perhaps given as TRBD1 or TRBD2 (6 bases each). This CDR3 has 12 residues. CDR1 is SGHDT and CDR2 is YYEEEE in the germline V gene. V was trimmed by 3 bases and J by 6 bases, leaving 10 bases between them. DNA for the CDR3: TGTGCCAGCAGCTGGAGGGGGGCCGAGCAGTACTTC. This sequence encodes CASSWRGAEQYF.

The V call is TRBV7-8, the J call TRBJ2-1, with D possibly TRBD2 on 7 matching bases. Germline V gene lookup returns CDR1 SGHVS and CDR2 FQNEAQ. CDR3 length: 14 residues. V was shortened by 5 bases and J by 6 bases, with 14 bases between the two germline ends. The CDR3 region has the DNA TGTGCCAGCAGCCGATCGAGGGGGGGCAATGAGCAGTTCTTC. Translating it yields CASSRSRGGNEQFF.

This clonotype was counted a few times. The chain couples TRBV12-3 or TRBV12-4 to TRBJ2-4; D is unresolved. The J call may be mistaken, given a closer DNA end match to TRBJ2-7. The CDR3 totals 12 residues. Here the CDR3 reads CASSQRRDEQYF. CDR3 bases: TGTGCCAGCAGTCAGCGTCGGGACGAGCAGTACTTC.

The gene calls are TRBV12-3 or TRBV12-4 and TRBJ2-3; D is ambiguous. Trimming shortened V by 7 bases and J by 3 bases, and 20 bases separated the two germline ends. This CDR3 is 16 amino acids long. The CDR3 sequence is CASTPLDSPRTDTQYF. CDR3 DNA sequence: TGTGCCAGCACCCCCCTTGACTCTCCGAGGACAGATACGCAGTATTTT.

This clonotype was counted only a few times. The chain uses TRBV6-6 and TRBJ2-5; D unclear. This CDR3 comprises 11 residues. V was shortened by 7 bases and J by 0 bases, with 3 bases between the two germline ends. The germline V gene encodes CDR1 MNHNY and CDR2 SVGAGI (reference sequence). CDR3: CASMNQETQYF. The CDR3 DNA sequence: TGTGCCAGCATGAACCAAGAGACCCAGTACTTC.

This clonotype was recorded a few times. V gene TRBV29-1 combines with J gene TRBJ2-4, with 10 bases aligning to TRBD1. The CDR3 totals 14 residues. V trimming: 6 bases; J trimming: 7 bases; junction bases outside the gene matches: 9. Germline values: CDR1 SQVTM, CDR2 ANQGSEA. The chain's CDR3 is CSVLTGGAGNIQYF. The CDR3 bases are TGCAGCGTCTTGACAGGGGGCGCAGGGAACATTCAGTACTTC.

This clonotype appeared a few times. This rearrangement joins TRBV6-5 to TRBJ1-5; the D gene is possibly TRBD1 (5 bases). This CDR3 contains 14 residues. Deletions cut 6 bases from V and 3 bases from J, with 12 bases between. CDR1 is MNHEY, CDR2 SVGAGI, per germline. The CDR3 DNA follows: TGTGCCAGCAGCCCGGACATATACAATCAGCCCCAGCATTTT. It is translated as CASSPDIYNQPQHF.

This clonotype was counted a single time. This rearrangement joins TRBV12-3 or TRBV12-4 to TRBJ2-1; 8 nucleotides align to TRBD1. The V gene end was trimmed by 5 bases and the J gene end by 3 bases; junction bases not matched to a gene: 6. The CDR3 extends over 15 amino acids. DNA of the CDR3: TGTGCCAGCAGTGGACAGGGCTGGGGCTACAATGAGCAGTTCTTC. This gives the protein CASSGQGWGYNEQFF.

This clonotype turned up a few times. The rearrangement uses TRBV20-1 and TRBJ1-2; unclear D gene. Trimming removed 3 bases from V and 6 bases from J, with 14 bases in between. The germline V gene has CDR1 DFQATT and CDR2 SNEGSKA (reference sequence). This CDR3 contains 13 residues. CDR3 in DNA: TGCAGTGCTAGGGAGGGTCAGAATGATGGCTACACCTTC. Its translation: CSAREGQNDGYTF.

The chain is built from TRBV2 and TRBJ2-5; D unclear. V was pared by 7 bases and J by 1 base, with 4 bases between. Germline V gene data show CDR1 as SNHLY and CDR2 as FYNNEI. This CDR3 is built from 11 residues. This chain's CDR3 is CASTGQETQYF. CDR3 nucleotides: TGTGCCAGCACGGGCCAAGAGACCCAGTACTTC.

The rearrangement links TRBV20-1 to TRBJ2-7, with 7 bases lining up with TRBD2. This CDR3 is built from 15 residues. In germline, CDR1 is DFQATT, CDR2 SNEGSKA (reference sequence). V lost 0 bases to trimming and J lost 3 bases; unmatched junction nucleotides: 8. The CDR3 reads CSARDRGAGLYEQYF. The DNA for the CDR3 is TGCAGTGCTAGAGATCGAGGAGCGGGGCTCTACGAGCAGTACTTC.

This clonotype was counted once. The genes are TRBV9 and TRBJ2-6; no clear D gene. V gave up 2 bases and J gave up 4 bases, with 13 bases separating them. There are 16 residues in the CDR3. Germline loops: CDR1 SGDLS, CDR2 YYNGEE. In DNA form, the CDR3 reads TGTGCCAGCAGCGTTGCAGTTACCGGAGGGGCCAACGTCCTGACTTTC. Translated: CASSVAVTGGANVLTF.

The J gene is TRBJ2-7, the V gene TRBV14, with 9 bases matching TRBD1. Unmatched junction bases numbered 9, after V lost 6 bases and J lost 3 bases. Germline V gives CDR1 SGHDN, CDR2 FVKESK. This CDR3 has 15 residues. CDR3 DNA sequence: TGTGCCAGCAGTCGTACCGTGGGACAGGGCTACGAGCAGTACTTC. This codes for CASSRTVGQGYEQYF.